These T cell receptor beta chains were read from a single sample in a study of T cell responses to AZD1222 COVID-19 vaccine. Sequenced by immunoSEQ multiplex PCR; TCRdb stores in-frame clones only, minus some. The sample lists approximately 140,000 clones, 85% to 95% occurring once. The input for sequencing was peripheral blood, taken 28 days after the second AZD1222 dose. Receptors originate from an adult who received the AZD1222 COVID-19 vaccine. CDR3s include the opening cysteine and the closing phenylalanine or tryptophan. The order of the fields is clone size, D gene, J gene, V gene, CDR3 protein, CDR3 DNA. The D gene is left open where the match is weak. The listing skips clone size in some rows; elsewhere it reads once, few, many or a size class.

. | . | TRBJ1-2 | TRBV7-2 | CASNKEWQQYGYTF | TGTGCCAGCAACAAGGAGTGGCAGCAGTATGGCTACACCTTC
. | . | TRBJ2-1 | TRBV3-1/TRBV3-2 | CASSRGLGDNEQFF | TGTGCCAGCAGCCGGGGGCTAGGCGACAATGAGCAGTTCTTC
. | . | TRBJ1-1 | TRBV5-6 | CASSFLRSEAFF | TGTGCCAGCAGCTTTCTTCGGAGTGAAGCTTTCTTT
. | TRBD2 | TRBJ2-1 | TRBV19 | CASSVTSGSSYNEQFF | TGTGCCAGTAGTGTTACTAGCGGGAGTTCCTACAATGAGCAGTTCTTC
. | . | TRBJ1-2 | TRBV3-1/TRBV3-2 | CASSQTGIRGYTF | TGTGCCAGCAGCCAAACCGGTATTCGGGGCTACACCTTC
. | TRBD1 | TRBJ1-5 | TRBV4-1 | CASSLTEMDRGIYQPQHF | TGCGCCAGCAGCCTTACCGAGATGGACAGGGGTATATACCAGCCCCAGCATTTT
. | . | TRBJ1-1 | TRBV6-2/TRBV6-3 | CASSFRVNTEAFF | TGTGCCAGCAGCTTCAGGGTGAACACTGAAGCTTTCTTT
. | TRBD1 | TRBJ1-1 | TRBV18 | CASSLALRGEVAFF | TGTGCCAGCTCACTCGCCCTCAGGGGGGAGGTAGCTTTCTTT
. | . | TRBJ1-2 | TRBV6-6 | CASSYAKGGYGYTF | TGTGCCAGCAGTTACGCGAAGGGGGGCTATGGCTACACCTTC
. | . | TRBJ2-5 | TRBV5-4 | CASSPALQQETQYF | TGTGCCAGCAGCCCCGCCCTTCAACAAGAGACCCAGTACTTC
. | TRBD1 | TRBJ2-7 | TRBV4-1 | CASSQEDRGAYEQYF | TGCGCCAGCAGCCAAGAGGACAGGGGCGCCTACGAGCAGTACTTC
. | . | TRBJ1-5 | TRBV28 | CASSPSRIAGRDQPQHF | TGTGCCAGCAGTCCCTCCCGGATCGCCGGGCGGGATCAGCCCCAGCATTTT
. | . | TRBJ1-4 | TRBV5-6 | CASSLDRGRDEKLFF | TGTGCCAGCAGCTTGGATAGGGGACGAGATGAAAAACTGTTTTTT
. | . | TRBJ2-3 | TRBV7-3 | CASSNLPSDTQYF | TGTGCCAGCAGCAACCTCCCCAGCGATACGCAGTATTTT
. | TRBD1 | TRBJ1-1 | TRBV7-9 | CASSLNRDRGDTEAFF | TGTGCCAGCAGCCTGAACCGGGACAGGGGTGACACTGAAGCTTTCTTT
few | . | TRBJ2-6 | TRBV4-3 | CASSQLRGSGANVLTF | TGCGCCAGCAGCCAACTCAGGGGTTCCGGGGCCAACGTCCTGACTTTC
. | . | TRBJ2-7 | TRBV13 | CASSRDSLTEQYF | TGTGCCAGCAGTCGGGACTCCTTAACCGAGCAGTACTTC
. | . | TRBJ1-4 | TRBV30 | CAGDIQRNTLFF | TGTGCCGGGGACATTCAGCGAAATACGCTGTTTTTT
. | . | TRBJ2-1 | TRBV6-1 | CASSEAPGSYNEQFF | TGTGCCAGCAGTGAAGCCCCAGGGTCCTACAATGAGCAGTTCTTC
. | TRBD1 | TRBJ1-1 | TRBV18 | CASSREDRVLPEAFF | TGTGCCAGCTCACGGGAGGACAGGGTTCTCCCTGAAGCTTTCTTT
. | TRBD1 | TRBJ1-2 | TRBV15 | CATSLGTGGVDGYTF | TGTGCCACCTCCCTTGGGACAGGGGGTGTCGATGGCTACACCTTC
few | . | TRBJ1-6 | TRBV18 | CASSPDRNSPLHF | TGTGCCAGCTCACCGGACCGGAATTCACCCCTCCACTTT
. | TRBD1 | TRBJ1-1 | TRBV29-1 | CSVGTGTTEAFF | TGCAGCGTTGGGACAGGGACCACTGAAGCTTTCTTT
. | TRBD2 | TRBJ2-1 | TRBV18 | CASVPGLAVNNEQFF | TGTGCCAGCGTACCGGGACTAGCGGTTAACAATGAGCAGTTCTTC
. | . | TRBJ2-7 | TRBV7-9 | CASSLGNYGLPYEQYF | TGTGCCAGCAGCTTAGGCAATTATGGACTTCCCTACGAGCAGTACTTC
. | TRBD1 | TRBJ1-1 | TRBV7-9 | CASSLDGRGDTEAFF | TGTGCCAGCAGCTTAGATGGCAGGGGGGACACTGAAGCTTTCTTT
. | . | TRBJ1-3 | TRBV28 | CASSSQGSGNTIYF | TGTGCCAGCAGTTCACAGGGTTCTGGAAACACCATATATTTT
. | . | TRBJ1-5 | TRBV19 | CASSIGGSNQPQHF | TGTGCCAGTAGTATAGGGGGGTCGAATCAGCCCCAGCATTTT
. | . | TRBJ2-7 | TRBV7-6 | CASSLGSTTGDEQYF | TGTGCCAGCAGCTTAGGGTCCACAACCGGAGACGAGCAGTACTTC
once | TRBD1 | TRBJ1-2 | TRBV2 | CASSVGTGYGYTF | TGTGCCAGCAGTGTGGGGACAGGGTATGGCTACACCTTC
. | . | TRBJ1-2 | TRBV5-4 | CASSGDGRYGYTF | TGTGCCAGCAGCGGGGACGGGCGATATGGCTACACCTTC
. | TRBD1 | TRBJ1-1 | TRBV18 | CASSLSGTGAEAFF | TGTGCCAGCTCACTCTCCGGGACAGGGGCTGAAGCTTTCTTT
. | TRBD1 | TRBJ1-2 | TRBV3-1/TRBV3-2 | CASSRDRGSGYTF | TGTGCCAGCAGCCGAGACAGGGGCAGTGGCTACACCTTC
. | TRBD2 | TRBJ2-5 | TRBV9 | CASSPFSGGPGETQYF | TGTGCCAGCAGCCCCTTTAGCGGGGGGCCGGGGGAGACCCAGTACTTC
. | . | TRBJ2-7 | TRBV5-1 | CASSLARGGRQQYF | TGCGCCAGCAGCTTGGCTCGTGGGGGTAGACAGCAGTACTTC
once | . | TRBJ1-5 | TRBV27 | CASSYLNQPQHF | TGTGCCAGCAGCTACCTTAATCAGCCCCAGCATTTT
. | TRBD2 | TRBJ2-5 | TRBV28 | CASSLTAGGSETQYF | TGTGCCAGCAGTTTAACAGCGGGGGGGTCAGAGACCCAGTACTTC
. | . | TRBJ2-2 | TRBV6-5 | CASSSPGGENTGELFF | TGTGCCAGCAGTTCGCCGGGCGGGGAGAATACCGGGGAGCTGTTTTTT
. | . | TRBJ2-1 | TRBV28 | CASNPNWGWGYNEQFF | TGTGCCAGCAATCCTAATTGGGGGTGGGGTTACAATGAGCAGTTCTTC
. | . | TRBJ2-5 | TRBV7-6 | CASSLDPQVLQETQYF | TGTGCCAGCAGCTTAGACCCCCAGGTCCTCCAAGAGACCCAGTACTTC
. | . | TRBJ2-7 | TRBV9 | CASSFRGETYEQYF | TGTGCCAGCAGCTTCCGGGGAGAGACTTACGAGCAGTACTTC
few | . | TRBJ1-4 | TRBV5-1 | CASSLTGTTNEKLFF | TGCGCCAGCAGCTTGACAGGTACAACTAATGAAAAACTGTTTTTT
. | TRBD1 | TRBJ1-2 | TRBV29-1 | CSVEGTGGSGYGYTF | TGCAGCGTTGAGGGGACAGGGGGTTCCGGCTATGGCTACACCTTC
once | . | TRBJ1-2 | TRBV12-5 | CASGSPLGGETSGYTF | TGTGCTAGTGGTTCCCCATTGGGAGGGGAAACAAGTGGCTACACCTTC
. | . | TRBJ1-1 | TRBV4-2 | CASSQVRPANTEAFF | TGTGCCAGCAGCCAAGTACGTCCGGCGAACACTGAAGCTTTCTTT
. | . | TRBJ1-2 | TRBV2 | CASKTTQQNGYTF | TGTGCCAGCAAGACGACGCAACAGAATGGCTACACCTTC
. | . | TRBJ1-5 | TRBV19 | CASTVDRWSQPQHF | TGTGCCAGTACAGTCGACAGGTGGAGTCAGCCCCAGCATTTT
. | TRBD1 | TRBJ2-7 | TRBV19 | CASSIGQGNEQYF | TGTGCCAGTAGTATTGGACAGGGTAACGAGCAGTACTTC
. | . | TRBJ1-4 | TRBV27 | CASSLWGGEKLFF | TGTGCCAGCAGTTTGTGGGGGGGCGAAAAACTGTTTTTT
. | TRBD2 | TRBJ2-2 | TRBV7-9 | CASSLAFSGGPNTGELFF | TGTGCCAGCAGCTTAGCTTTTTCGGGAGGGCCCAACACCGGGGAGCTGTTTTTT